These 30 T cell receptor beta chains share one sample of origin, sequenced in a study of control samples from healthy donors and cancer patients. The method was immunoSEQ multiplex PCR; TCRdb's version includes in-frame clones alone and lacks a portion of them. The sample consists of approximately 12,000 clones, approximately 93% of them appearing once. The sequenced material came from PBMCs. The receptors here all came from a man between 65 and 79 years old with head and neck cancer.

V and J are TRBV28 and TRBJ2-1; 8 bases match TRBD2. Germline V lookup: CDR1 MDHEN, CDR2 SYDVKM. The ends lost 6 bases at V and 4 bases at J; junction bases unmatched: 8. The CDR3 runs 15 residues. CDR3 DNA: TGTGCCAGCAGCAAACTAGCGGCGAGATACAATGAGCAGTTCTTC. It is translated as CASSKLAARYNEQFF.

The rearrangement links TRBV7-2 to TRBJ1-1; perhaps TRBD1 as D (5 bases). Germline V lookup: CDR1 SGHTA, CDR2 FQGNSA. This CDR3 spans 14 amino acids. V lost 3 bases to trimming and J lost 2 bases, with 10 bases between them. The CDR3 coding sequence is TGTGCCAGCAGCTTCTGGGACGGCAACACTGAAGCTTTCTTT. Translation gives CASSFWDGNTEAFF.

The chain is built from TRBV5-1 and TRBJ2-3; no clear D gene. There are 14 residues in the CDR3. V was clipped by 2 bases and J by 0 bases, with 7 bases between them. Germline lookup yields CDR1 SGHRS and CDR2 YFSETQ. The CDR3: CASSFDGSTDTQYF. The DNA for the CDR3 is TGCGCCAGCAGCTTCGACGGCAGCACAGATACGCAGTATTTT. Full variable domain (missing parts from reference TRBV5-1 and TRBJ2-3): KAGVTQTPRYLIKTRGQQVTLSCSPISGHRSVSWYQQTPGQGLQFLFEYFSETQRNKGNFPGRFSGRQFSNSRSEMNVSTLELGDSALYLCASSFDGSTDTQYFGPGTRLTVL.

This clone was counted once. This chain connects TRBV10-3 to TRBJ1-3; no firm D call. Germline V gene lookup returns CDR1 ENHRY and CDR2 SYGVKD. The CDR3 contains 15 residues. Between the trimmed V and J ends, which lost 6 bases and 4 bases, there was a span of 16 bases. The CDR3 DNA follows: TGTGCCATCAGGGACTCCTTATTGAGGGGAAACACCATATATTTT. Its protein is CAIRDSLLRGNTIYF.

The chain employs TRBV18 and TRBJ2-7; TRBD1 agrees at 8 bases. Trimming removed 1 base from V and 5 bases from J; junction bases left unmatched: 4. CDR1 is KGHSH and CDR2 is LQKENI in the germline V gene. This CDR3 is 14 amino acids long. CDR3 in DNA: TGTGCCAGCTCACCACTGACAGGGGCCAACGAGCAGTACTTC. Translating gives CASSPLTGANEQYF.

This sequence joins TRBV29-1 and TRBJ1-1; possible D gene TRBD1, 5 bases. The CDR3 loop spans 13 amino acids. Looked up from germline, CDR1 is SQVTM and CDR2 is ANQGSEA. V shed 6 bases and J shed 0 bases, with 11 bases lying between them. DNA of the CDR3: TGCAGCGTGAGGGTGACAGTGAACACTGAAGCTTTCTTT. Translated, it gives CSVRVTVNTEAFF.

The chain uses TRBV27 and TRBJ2-7, with D perhaps given as TRBD1 or TRBD2 (5 bases each). The germline V gene has CDR1 MNHEY and CDR2 SMNVEV (reference sequence). Between the trimmed V and J ends, which lost 4 bases and 3 bases, there was a span of 19 bases. CDR3 length: 16 amino acids. CDR3 in amino acids: CASSSLFGTQVYEQYF. The CDR3 nucleotides are TGTGCCAGCAGTTCACTTTTCGGGACGCAAGTCTACGAGCAGTACTTC.

The chain recombines TRBV18 with TRBJ2-5; TRBD1 matches 10 bases. V was pared by 3 bases and J by 5 bases, with 6 bases of the junction left unmatched. In germline, CDR1 is KGHSH, CDR2 LQKENI. The CDR3 is made up of 15 amino acids. CDR3 protein: CASSPSTGGVETQYF. The CDR3 nucleotides read TGTGCCAGCTCACCCTCGACAGGGGGCGTCGAGACCCAGTACTTC.

V and J are TRBV6-5 and TRBJ1-1; 8 nucleotides line up with TRBD1. This CDR3 has 11 amino acids. The J segment lost 7 bases and the V segment lost 8 bases, leaving 3 bases of the junction unmatched. Germline V CDR1 and CDR2: MNHEY, SVGAGI. The chain's CDR3 is CASQTGVEAFF. The CDR3 DNA reads as TGTGCCAGCCAGACAGGGGTTGAAGCTTTCTTT.

The chain carries TRBV7-9 and TRBJ1-1; D is uncertain. The CDR3 sequence is 15 residues long. V shed 4 bases and J shed 0 bases, with 12 bases lying between them. The germline V gene has CDR1 SEHNR and CDR2 FQNEAQ (reference sequence). The CDR3: CASSSVRTMNTEAFF. CDR3 DNA: TGTGCCAGCAGCTCGGTAAGGACCATGAACACTGAAGCTTTCTTT. Full variable domain (missing parts from reference TRBV7-9 and TRBJ1-1): DTGVSQNPRHKITKRGQNVTFRCDPISEHNRLYWYRQTLGQGPEFLTYFQNEAQLEKSRLLSDRFSAERPKGSFSTLEIQRTEQGDSAMYLCASSSVRTMNTEAFFGQGTRLTVV.

The CDR3 DNA is TGTGCCAGCGGGATGAGGGGAGAAAAACTGTTTTTT. Its translation: CASGMRGEKLFF. The chain employs TRBV6-5 and TRBJ1-4; D possibly corresponds to TRBD1 (5 bases). CDR3 size: 12 residues. V shed 8 bases and J shed 8 bases, with 12 bases lying between them. The germline V gene encodes CDR1 MNHEY and CDR2 SVGAGI.

The rearrangement joins TRBV5-1 to TRBJ2-1; TRBD2 matches 9 bases. CDR3 length: 13 amino acids. The V gene's germline CDR1 is SGHRS and CDR2 YFSETQ. The V gene end was trimmed by 7 bases and the J gene end by 8 bases; junction bases not matched to a gene: 7. CDR3 protein: CASGRLAGYEQFF. The CDR3 nucleotides read TGCGCCAGCGGGAGGCTAGCGGGATATGAGCAGTTCTTC.

The CDR3 here is CASSQEVGLAGEGEQYF. In nucleotides, the CDR3 is TGCGCCAGCAGCCAAGAGGTGGGACTAGCGGGAGAAGGAGAGCAGTACTTC. This sequence joins TRBV4-1 and TRBJ2-7; 14 nucleotides align to TRBD2. With 0 bases clipped from V and 7 bases from J, the junction kept 8 bases outside the gene matches. Per the germline V gene, CDR1 is MGHRA and CDR2 is YSYEKL. CDR3 length: 17 amino acids.

The chain joins TRBV11-2 to TRBJ2-1, with TRBD2 identical over 10 bases. V lost 2 bases, J lost 2 bases, and 0 bases stayed unmatched. Looked up from germline, CDR1 is SGHAT and CDR2 is FQNNGV. The CDR3 extends over 15 amino acids. The CDR3, as DNA: TGTGCCAGCAGCTTACTAGCGGGGGCCTACAATGAGCAGTTCTTC. Protein product: CASSLLAGAYNEQFF.

The rearrangement links TRBV6-5 to TRBJ1-1; D remains ambiguous. Trimming shortened V by 8 bases and J by 0 bases, and 16 bases separated the two germline ends. This CDR3 has 15 amino acids. The germline gives CDR1 MNHEY, CDR2 SVGAGI. CDR3 sequence (DNA): TGTGCCAGCCGACTTAACCCACCCATGAACACTGAAGCTTTCTTT. It is translated as CASRLNPPMNTEAFF.

The V gene is TRBV4-2, the J gene TRBJ1-4, with D tentatively TRBD1 (5 bases). Germline CDR1 is LGHNA and CDR2 is YNFKEQ. V was cut by 1 base and J by 7 bases, with 13 bases left in between. The CDR3 is made up of 15 amino acids. The DNA of the CDR3 is TGTGCCAGCAGCCAAGTTGGGACGATGGGTGAAAAACTGTTTTTT. Its protein is CASSQVGTMGEKLFF.

V usage is TRBV11-2 and J usage is TRBJ2-7; D is possibly TRBD1 or TRBD2 (5 bases each). CDR3 length: 15 residues. Per germline, CDR1 SGHAT and CDR2 FQNNGV. V was trimmed by 5 bases and J by 7 bases, leaving 21 bases between them. The CDR3 protein is CASSLVLSGPGEQYF. CDR3 bases: TGTGCCAGCAGCCTGGTCCTATCGGGGCCCGGTGAGCAGTACTTC.

The rearrangement uses TRBV27 and TRBJ1-1, with D possibly matching TRBD1 (6 bases). CDR3 length: 14 amino acids. Looked up from germline, CDR1 is MNHEY and CDR2 is SMNVEV (reference sequence). V lost 6 bases and J lost 0, with 11 bases in between. CDR3 sequence reads: CASSRQAMNTEAFF. The CDR3 DNA sequence: TGTGCCAGCAGCCGACAGGCGATGAACACTGAAGCTTTCTTT.

Details on this clone: The junction departs from the called germline gene at one end, perhaps through a read error. This rearrangement joins TRBV7-9 to TRBJ1-2; tentatively, D is TRBD1 (6 bases). This CDR3 has 14 amino acids. Germline loops: CDR1 SEHNR, CDR2 FQNEAQ (reference sequence). CDR3 region: CASSLARGAQGYTF. The CDR3 region has the DNA TGTGCCAGCAGCCTAGCTCGGGGGGCGCAGGGCTACACCTTC.

This chain uses TRBV6-4 with TRBJ1-1; D not certain. V dropped 4 bases and J dropped 0 bases, with 6 bases sitting between them. From germline, CDR1 is MRHNA and CDR2 SNTAGT. The CDR3 covers 13 residues. CDR3 nucleotides: TGTGCCAGCAGTGTACGGTTGAACACTGAAGCTTTCTTT. This translates into CASSVRLNTEAFF.

This chain connects TRBV2 to TRBJ2-5; D gene unclear. The V end lost 6 bases, the J end lost 7 bases, and 21 bases lay between the germline ends. Germline values: CDR1 SNHLY, CDR2 FYNNEI. The CDR3 consists of 15 residues. In DNA form, the CDR3 reads TGTGCCAGCAGGACCCAATCGGGCGAAACGGCGACCCAGTACTTC. This gives the protein CASRTQSGETATQYF.

The chain uses TRBV5-1 and TRBJ1-3; D remains unclear. Germline CDR1 is SGHRS and CDR2 is YFSETQ. Trimming shortened V by 5 bases and J by 0 bases, and 18 bases separated the two germline ends. The CDR3 is made up of 17 amino acids. The CDR3 sequence is CASRVETSSSSGNTIYF. The CDR3 coding sequence is TGCGCCAGCAGGGTTGAGACATCCTCGAGCTCTGGAAACACCATATATTTT. Full variable domain (remainder filled in from reference TRBV5-1 and TRBJ1-3): KAGVTQTPRYLIKTRGQQVTLSCSPISGHRSVSWYQQTPGQGLQFLFEYFSETQRNKGNFPGRFSGRQFSNSRSEMNVSTLELGDSALYLCASRVETSSSSGNTIYFGEGSWLTVV.

J is TRBJ2-2 and V is TRBV5-1, with unresolved D. The CDR3 consists of 15 residues. The germline V gene encodes CDR1 SGHRS and CDR2 YFSETQ. Trimming removed 3 bases from V and 8 bases from J, with 17 bases in between. As DNA, the CDR3 is TGCGCCAGCAGCTCCACGTCCTCAAACCGAGGGGAGCTGTTTTTT. The encoded protein is CASSSTSSNRGELFF.

This clone was detected once. The chain couples TRBV18 to TRBJ1-1; weak D call: TRBD1 (5 bases). Germline CDR1 KGHSH, CDR2 LQKENI. The CDR3 spans 12 residues. Trimming left V 2 bases short and J 7 bases short, with 8 bases between. The CDR3 coding sequence is TGTGCCAGCTCACCAATGGGGGGTGAAGCTTTCTTT. It codes for CASSPMGGEAFF. The full variable domain, its missing parts supplied by reference TRBV18 and TRBJ1-1, is NAGVMQNPRHLVRRRGQEARLRCSPMKGHSHVYWYRQLPEEGLKFMVYLQKENIIDESGMPKERFSAEFPKEGPSILRIQQVVRGDSAAYFCASSPMGGEAFFGQGTRLTVV.

This clone was observed a handful of times. The chain has TRBV9 and TRBJ1-1, with D perhaps matching TRBD1 (6 bases). The germline V gene encodes CDR1 SGDLS and CDR2 YYNGEE. CDR3 length: 12 residues. V lost 4 bases and J lost 5, with 9 bases in between. The CDR3 region has the DNA TGTGCCAGCAGCCGTACAGGGACTGAAGCTTTCTTT. This codes for CASSRTGTEAFF.

The chain combines TRBV21-1 with TRBJ1-5; TRBD1 is the table's D call, not checked against the DNA. TRBV21-1 is a listed pseudogene. The CDR3 is 19 amino acids. CDR3 protein: CASSKRTFPGQGRIQPQHF. CDR3 in DNA: TGTGCCAGCAGCAAACGCACCTTCCCGGGACAGGGTCGTATTCAGCCCCAGCATTTT.

V gene TRBV28 combines with J gene TRBJ1-6; D is perhaps TRBD1 (5 bases). The CDR3 extends over 14 amino acids. The germline V and J ends were trimmed by 7 bases and 7 bases, with 14 bases remaining between them. Germline lookup yields CDR1 MDHEN and CDR2 SYDVKM. The CDR3, as DNA: TGTGCCAGCACCCGGACACCGGTAAATTCACCCCTCCACTTT. Amino acids: CASTRTPVNSPLHF.

The chain couples TRBV6-1 to TRBJ1-5; possible D gene TRBD1, 5 bases. CDR3 size: 18 residues. Germline V gene data show CDR1 as MNHNS and CDR2 as SASEGT. V lost 4 bases and J 2 bases, leaving 21 bases between the germline ends. CDR3 sequence reads: CASSGVRLFQGGNQPQHF. The CDR3 DNA sequence: TGTGCCAGCAGTGGGGTTCGACTATTCCAGGGCGGCAATCAGCCCCAGCATTTT.

This chain joins TRBV5-4 and TRBJ2-5; D call uncertain. CDR1 and CDR2 from the germline V gene are SGHNT and YYREEE (reference sequence). CDR3 length: 15 amino acids. V lost 3 bases, J lost 1 base, and 13 bases lay in between. For the CDR3, the DNA is TGTGCCAGCAGCTCCGACCCCTGGGGCCAAGAGACCCAGTACTTC. It codes for CASSSDPWGQETQYF.

The chain combines TRBV6-6 with TRBJ1-1; TRBD1 might be the D (6 bases). There are 16 residues in the CDR3. From germline, CDR1 is MNHNY and CDR2 SVGAGI (reference sequence). The V end was cut by 0 bases, the J end by 2 bases, with 13 bases between. This chain's CDR3 is CASSYSIGGRNTEAFF. CDR3 coding DNA: TGTGCCAGCAGTTACTCGATTGGGGGGCGCAACACTGAAGCTTTCTTT.